These 16 T cell receptor beta chains originate from one sample sequenced in a study of T cell clonality in common variable immunodeficiency. The antigens these receptors bind are not known. Clones were sequenced by immunoSEQ multiplex PCR, and TCRdb holds only the in-frame ones, with some missing. The specimen gives approximately 28,000 clones without singletons; the ten biggest hold about 3.3%. General study points: In common variable immunodeficiency, TCR beta chains reportedly carried fewer deletions and N-nucleotide insertions.

Sequences were obtained from peripheral blood mononuclear cells. These receptor sequences come from a human donor with common variable immunodeficiency.

Note on this clone: The sequenced fragment ends 3 residues before the CDR3 boundary, so the rest is inferred from the germline J gene. The V and J genes are TRBV19 and TRBJ2-5; tentatively, D is TRBD1 or TRBD2 (5 bases each). CDR1 and CDR2 (germline): LNHDA, SQIVND (reference sequence). The CDR3 totals 14 residues. Trimming took off 4 bases at V and 5 bases at J, with 14 bases between the two ends. The part of the CDR3 DNA that was read is TGTGCCAGTAGTAAGGCAGGGTGGAGGGAGACC. Encoded protein: CASSKAGWRET. The entire CDR3 protein reads CASSKAGWRETQYF.

This clone has a handful of counts. The read comes to an end 3 residues before the CDR3 does, leaving the germline J gene to fill in the end. This sequence joins TRBV7-2 and TRBJ2-1; unclear D gene. Trimming left V 1 base short and J 5 bases short, with 9 bases between. The CDR3 runs to 14 residues. Germline V lookup: CDR1 SGHTA, CDR2 FQGNSA. The chain's CDR3 is CASSLVSSNNEQFF. Incomplete CDR3 DNA: TGTGCCAGCAGCTTAGTATCTAGTAACAATGAG.

There are many counts of this clone. From the germline J gene comes the end of the CDR3, since the read stops 3 residues before it. The gene calls are TRBV13 and TRBJ2-7, with 8 bases aligning to TRBD1. Per germline, CDR1 PRHDT and CDR2 FYEKMQ (reference sequence). Trimming at V came to 5 bases and at J to 1 base, leaving 7 bases not matched to a gene. The CDR3 extends over 15 amino acids. The DNA read from the CDR3 is TGTGCCAGCAGCGCTGACAGGGGCCCGTCCTACGAG. It yields the protein CASSADRGPSYE. The entire CDR3 protein reads CASSADRGPSYEQYF.

This clone was observed at least ten times. The CDR3 is cut off 3 residues early in the read; its end comes from the germline J gene. The gene calls are TRBV29-1 and TRBJ2-7; the D gene is possibly TRBD2 (5 bases). Germline lookup yields CDR1 SQVTM and CDR2 ANQGSEA. Trimming cost V 5 bases and J 3 bases, with 14 bases left between them. This CDR3 is built from 13 residues. The CDR3 bases that were read are TGCAGCGTTAAAGGACGGGGAATCTACGAG. Translated: CSVKGRGIYE. The entire CDR3 reads CSVKGRGIYEQYF.

About this clone itself: The observed sequence ends 3 residues before the CDR3 terminus, with the missing tail filled in from the germline J gene. The chain is built from TRBV7-6 and TRBJ2-1; the D is unclear. Trimming removed 0 bases at V and 9 bases at J, with 6 bases between. There are 12 residues in the CDR3. CDR1 is SGHVS, CDR2 FNYEAQ, per germline. The CDR3 loop is CASSLAYSEQFF. The covered CDR3 bases are TGTGCCAGCAGCTTAGCGTATAGTGAG.

A word on this clone: Sequencing ends 3 residues short of the CDR3 end; the germline J gene provides the rest. The gene calls are TRBV7-3 and TRBJ2-1; TRBD2 matches at 12 bases. The CDR3 is 15 residues long. CDR1 and CDR2 (germline): SGHTA, FQGTGA. The V and J ends lost 5 bases and 5 bases, in that order; junction bases with no gene match: 4. CDR3 in amino acids: CASSRGLAGHNEQFF. Partial CDR3 DNA: TGTGCCAGCAGCCGCGGACTAGCGGGGCACAATGAG. Based on the CDR3 plus reference TRBV7-3 and TRBJ2-1, the full variable domain is GAGVSQTPSNKVTEKGKYVELRCDPISGHTALYWYRQSLGQGPEFLIYFQGTGAADDSGLPNDRFFAVRPEGSVSTLKIQRTERGDSAVYLCASSRGLAGHNEQFFGPGTRLTVL.

This clone was seen a handful of times. The read ends 3 residues shy of where the CDR3 ends; the end is completed using the germline J gene. The chain links TRBV18 to TRBJ1-5; TRBD1 matches at 9 bases. The CDR3 sequence is 15 residues long. J lost 3 bases, V lost 6 bases, and 6 bases had no gene match. Germline values: CDR1 KGHSH, CDR2 LQKENI. The CDR3 protein is CASSQDRGNNQPQHF. Partial CDR3 DNA: TGTGCCAGCTCCCAGGACAGGGGAAACAATCAGCCC.

This clone was counted ten times or more. The CDR3 end lies 3 residues beyond the end of the read and is filled in from the germline J gene. The chain recombines TRBV28 with TRBJ1-2; 10 nucleotides align to TRBD1. Germline V gene lookup returns CDR1 MDHEN and CDR2 SYDVKM. The V segment lost 5 bases and the J segment 3 bases; nucleotides outside the gene matches: 3. This CDR3 is 14 amino acids long. CDR3 bases read: TGTGCCAGCAGTCCGGGACAGGGGTACTATGGC. This sequence encodes CASSPGQGYYG. The entire CDR3 sequence reads CASSPGQGYYGYTF.

This clone was seen ten or more times. CDR3: CAWSAHRGRNYGYTF. The sequenced part of the CDR3 DNA is TGTGCCTGGAGTGCGCACAGGGGGAGGAACTATGGC. V and J are TRBV30 and TRBJ1-2, with 8 nucleotides matching TRBD1. The read ends 3 residues before the CDR3 terminus; that terminus is restored from the germline J gene. Germline V gene sequence: CDR1 GTSNPN, CDR2 SVGIG (reference sequence). This CDR3 is built from 15 residues. V was clipped by 1 base and J by 2 bases; unmatched bases: 6.

As to this clone: The junction shows a germline mismatch at one end, possibly a read error. The read comes to an end 3 residues before the CDR3 does, leaving the germline J gene to fill in the end. This sequence joins TRBV7-6 and TRBJ2-1; 10 positions match TRBD2. This CDR3 has 18 amino acids. Per the germline V gene, CDR1 is SGHVS and CDR2 is FNYEAQ. Here the CDR3 reads CASNLADPISGRPNEQFF. Partial CDR3 DNA: TGTGCCAGCAACTTAGCGGACCCGATTAGCGGGAGGCCCAATGAG.

In the case of this clone: The read terminates 3 residues ahead of where the CDR3 ends, so the germline J gene completes it. V usage is TRBV30 and J usage is TRBJ1-2, with D maybe TRBD1 (5 bases). CDR1 is GTSNPN, CDR2 SVGIG, per germline (reference sequence). The CDR3 length is 13 residues. Trimming shortened V by 0 bases and J by 4 bases, and 9 bases separated the two germline ends. The DNA read from the CDR3 is TGTGCCTGGAGTGTACAGGAGGGCTATGGC. Its protein product is CAWSVQEGYG. The whole CDR3 reads CAWSVQEGYGYTF.

This clone was observed at least ten times. The CDR3 extends 3 residues past the end of the read, so its final part is completed from the germline J gene. The chain recombines TRBV6-4 with TRBJ2-1, with D unclear. CDR1 is MRHNA, CDR2 SNTAGT, per germline. The V end lost 0 bases, the J end lost 3 bases, and 12 bases lay between the germline ends. The CDR3 extends over 16 amino acids. The chain's CDR3 is CASSDSAKQHYNEQFF. Partial CDR3 DNA: TGTGCCAGCAGTGACTCGGCGAAACAGCACTACAATGAG.

The sample holds a few counts of this clone. The read gets to within 3 residues of the CDR3 end, and the germline J gene fills in the rest. This chain connects TRBV20-1 to TRBJ1-1; 7 positions agree with TRBD1. There are 14 residues in the CDR3. Germline loops: CDR1 DFQATT, CDR2 SNEGSKA (reference sequence). CDR3 bases read: TGCAGTGCTAGAGACGACAGGGAGGGGTGGTTA. This encodes CSARDDREGWL. The whole CDR3 sequence is CSARDDREGWLAFF.

This clone was recorded at least ten times. The read is 3 residues too short to cover the CDR3 end, so that end is filled in from the germline J gene. This rearrangement joins TRBV20-1 to TRBJ2-2, with 10 bases lining up with TRBD1. The CDR3 has 14 residues. The germline gives CDR1 DFQATT, CDR2 SNEGSKA (reference sequence). V shed 4 bases, J shed 6 bases, and the junction held 5 bases outside the gene matches. The CDR3 bases that were read are TGCAGTGCTAACCGGGACAGGGGCCCCGGGGAG. Protein: CSANRDRGPGE. The CDR3 reads in full as CSANRDRGPGELFF.

In this sample, this clone turned up a few times. Read sequence stops 3 residues before the CDR3 end, and the germline J gene provides the missing end. The V gene is TRBV5-8, the J gene TRBJ1-1, with 10 bases lining up with TRBD1. There are 15 residues in the CDR3. CDR1 is SGHTS, CDR2 YDEGEE, per germline. J gave up 4 bases and V 4 bases, and 7 bases lay outside the gene matches. The covered CDR3 bases are TGTGCCAGCAGCCTTCCCGGGACAGGGGTCACTGAA. Protein product: CASSLPGTGVTE. The whole CDR3 sequence is CASSLPGTGVTEAFF. Full variable domain (outside the CDR3, taken from reference TRBV5-8 and TRBJ1-1): EAGVTQSPTHLIKTRGQQATLRCSPISGHTSVYWYQQALGLGLQFLLWYDEGEERNRGNFPPRFSGRQFPNYSSELNVNALELEDSALYLCASSLPGTGVTEAFFGQGTRLTVV.

This clone was counted ten times or more. CDR3 loop: CASSSRSVSYNEQFF. The sequenced part of the CDR3 DNA is TGTGCCAGTAGTAGTCGGAGCGTCTCCTACAATGAG. V is TRBV19 and J is TRBJ2-1; no reliable D call. The read terminates 3 residues ahead of where the CDR3 ends, so the germline J gene completes it. From germline, CDR1 is LNHDA and CDR2 SQIVND (reference sequence). There are 15 residues in the CDR3. Deletions cut 4 bases from V and 0 bases from J, with 10 bases between.